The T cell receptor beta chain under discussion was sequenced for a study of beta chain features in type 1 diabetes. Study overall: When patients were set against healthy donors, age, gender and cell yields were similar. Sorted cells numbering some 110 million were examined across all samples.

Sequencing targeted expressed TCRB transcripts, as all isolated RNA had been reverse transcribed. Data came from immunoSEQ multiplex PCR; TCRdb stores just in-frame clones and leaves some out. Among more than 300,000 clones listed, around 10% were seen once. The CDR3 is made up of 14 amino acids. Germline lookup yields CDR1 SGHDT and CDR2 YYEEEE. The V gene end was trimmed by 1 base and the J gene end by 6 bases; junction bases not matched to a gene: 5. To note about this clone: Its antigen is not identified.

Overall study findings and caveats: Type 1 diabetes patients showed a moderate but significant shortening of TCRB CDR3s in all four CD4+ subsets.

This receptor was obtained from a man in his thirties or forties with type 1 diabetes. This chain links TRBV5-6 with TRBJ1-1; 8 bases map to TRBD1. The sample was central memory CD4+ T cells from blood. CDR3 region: CASSLNQGAAEAFF. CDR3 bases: TGTGCCAGCAGCTTGAACCAGGGGGCGGCTGAAGCTTTCTTT.